A single TCR beta chain is shown here with its context. The target of this receptor is not known. No base qualities exist here, and no much larger clone lies one base off it. The sample belongs to a study of control samples from healthy donors and cancer patients (dated by TCRdb to the early 2020s). The library was produced with the immunoSEQ multiplex PCR assay. Imported from immuneACCESS, the table was reduced by TCRdb to in-frame sequences with V and J called. These copies leave out some clones; in studies compared against another copy, an unresolved V gene accounts for under half, and the cause of the remainder is not known. The sample table lists just over 150,000 clones, around nine tenths of them with a count of one. About 12% of the sample is held by the ten biggest clonotypes. Sequencing was carried out using blood. The sequence was collected from a man aged 25-45 years in good health.

The CDR3 sequence is CASSSAGVDNEQFF. The DNA sequence follows: TGTGCCAGCAGTTCGGCAGGGGTCGACAATGAGCAGTTCTTC. This chain joins TRBV27 to TRBJ2-1; the D gene is perhaps TRBD1, on 6 matching bases. The germline ends are 12 bases apart after V is trimmed by 4 bases and J by 5 bases. As encoded in the germline V gene (reference sequence), CDR1 is MNHEY while CDR2 is SMNVEV. The CDR3 starts with the cysteine, ends with the phenylalanine, and has 14 residues. CDR3 DNA is the only sequence kept; it has 42 bases, read in frame from the first base.